This TCR beta chain came from a study of monozygotic twins with inflammatory bowel disease (dated by TCRdb to about 2019). About the study as a whole: The complete study included about 28 monozygotic twin pairs: 19 IBD-discordant Danish pairs and nine German pairs, of which four were IBD-concordant and five were IBD-discordant. The search for disease-associated traits relied mainly on comparing, within discordant pairs, IBD patients with their genetically identical healthy co-twins. Each individual had, on average, about 151 000 unique TCRalpha sequences and 181 000 unique TCRbeta sequences available for analysis.

From each donor, an approximately 2.3 ml peripheral blood sample was drawn into PAXgene tubes and stored at -80 degrees C. Without T cell sorting, total RNA was isolated from whole blood using the PAXgene blood miRNA kit on an automated QIAcube. Peripheral blood from monozygotic twin pairs who were concordant or discordant for inflammatory bowel disease underwent deep TCRalpha and TCRbeta repertoire profiling using unique molecular barcoding. Smoking habits were recorded for all twin pairs, and each individual was classified as a current, former or never smoker. Summary of the overall study and its limitations: No single strong signal or clonotype linked to IBD turned up in the results, so the idea that one exists was not supported. Because patients were on differing immunosuppressive treatments, the repertoires may have picked up extra background noise and inter-individual variability. A decrease in TCRbeta repertoire diversity, as measured by inverse Simpson index, was observed in IBD patients compared with their healthy co-twins. Compared with healthy twins, IBD patients shared fewer clonotypes with other individuals, and the difference was most pronounced in patients with signs of disease activity. Distinction between different T cell subtypes could not be achieved in the analysis. Repertoire similarity did not differ between concordant and discordant twins, which could be due to limited statistical power.

The CDR3 runs 15 residues from the cysteine to the phenylalanine. DNA was not recorded. CDR1 and CDR2 (SGHRS, YFSETQ) derive from the germline V gene. A remark on this clonotype: Its target antigen remains unknown.

Receptor libraries were prepared by 5' RACE. For each TCR library, 3,500 to 4,000 ng of total RNA was used. For each sample, cDNA synthesis was carried out in eight separate reactions using SMARTScribe reverse transcriptase. Unique molecular identifiers containing a 6-nucleotide sample barcode were introduced through template switching during cDNA synthesis. TCRalpha and TCRbeta cDNA was amplified by two nested PCRs of 16 and 9 cycles, with bead purification after each PCR. Before amplification, the cDNA was treated with uracil DNA-glycosylase and purified using the QIAquick PCR purification kit. In the second PCR, Illumina TruSeq-compatible adapters and sample-specific barcodes were added. TapeStation and Qubit were used to check library quality and concentration, and 5 ng of each library went into the pool. Sequencing of the pooled libraries was done on an Illumina HiSeq2500 single-index Rapid Run using custom sequencing primers and 2 x 100 bp reads. The original pipeline was this. MiGEC version 1.2.6 was used for UMI-based consensus assembly to correct PCR and sequencing errors. MiXCR version 2.1.1 was used for V(D)J alignment, clonotype assembly and CDR3 extraction. To normalise gene usage, clonotype sharing and MAIT/NKT TCR abundance, the analysis used the top 1000, 10 000 and 20 000 clonotypes per sample. After downsampling to 27 000 UMIs, diversity was calculated as the inverse Simpson index using the vegan R package. Paired Mann-Whitney U tests were applied to discordant twin pairs, and Benjamini-Hochberg correction was used for multiple testing. After TCRdb reprocessed the reads, each CDR3 protein sequence was kept as one row, without DNA. TCRdb's processing, not the study's, gives the V and J calls here. This sample's records show some 440,000 distinct CDR3 sequences. Together, the top ten hold approximately 2.4% of the sample.

The TCR originated in a human donor with ulcerative colitis or Crohn's disease, or a healthy co-twin of an affected twin (not recorded which). The chain couples TRBV5-1 to TRBJ1-1; no DNA is available, so the TRBD1 call from TCRdb remains unchecked. The sequenced sample was blood. The CDR3 in this case is CASSTTGVMNTEAFF.